The rows below give T cell receptor beta chains drawn from one sample of a study of blood T cell repertoires in COVID-19. This table comes from immunoSEQ multiplex PCR, and its TCRdb copy is limited to in-frame clones, with some not included. The repertoire holds 150,000 to 200,000 clones, with around 67% as singletons. The material sequenced was peripheral blood. These receptors all stem from a woman older than 75 with acute or convalescent COVID-19. Both conserved end residues are part of each CDR3. Clone size appears in some rows only: once, few, many, or a class for an expanded clone.

V gene	clone size	J gene	CDR3 protein
TRBV13	once	TRBJ2-1	CASSFGLGRGNNEQFF
TRBV2	.	TRBJ2-1	CASSETTSGRSYNEQFF
TRBV27	few	TRBJ1-2	CASSFGRGPANYGYTF
TRBV28	.	TRBJ1-5	CASTGGQGDQPQHF
TRBV9	.	TRBJ2-2	CASSRRGLAGGQGTGELFF
TRBV6-6	.	TRBJ2-5	CASSRPGVSETQYF
TRBV13	.	TRBJ2-5	CASSLTGGETQYF
TRBV19	.	TRBJ2-1	CASNHLAGGPDEQFF
TRBV30	.	TRBJ2-5	CASKGQIKETQYF
TRBV27	few	TRBJ2-1	CASSLYAGSGLSYNEQFF
TRBV6-5	.	TRBJ1-6	CASSRHGQGEAPLHF
TRBV25-1	few	TRBJ2-7	CASSGETGVYEQYF
TRBV18	.	TRBJ2-3	CASSPENEYTQYF
TRBV19	.	TRBJ2-1	CASRSGRAGNEQFF
TRBV28	.	TRBJ2-5	CASRPTGLGETQYF
TRBV6-5	.	TRBJ2-5	CASSYSWTEETQYF
TRBV9	once	TRBJ2-3	CASSVTEGLANYFPTDTQYF
TRBV2	few	TRBJ2-1	CASAGTSGTNEQFF
TRBV7-8	.	TRBJ2-1	CASSLGNRQGPGDEQFF
TRBV27	.	TRBJ1-4	CASRAQGMGEKLFF
TRBV27	.	TRBJ2-7	CASRRQGHAYEQYF
TRBV10-3	few	TRBJ1-1	CAISGNWNTEAFF
TRBV5-3	.	TRBJ2-3	CARSLAGYTDTQYF
TRBV7-9	.	TRBJ1-2	CASSSILVTTFYGYTF
TRBV19	.	TRBJ2-1	CASRLWGEGRDEQFF
TRBV18	.	TRBJ2-7	CASSPGGRDYEQYF
TRBV7-9	.	TRBJ1-4	CASSLDYGTGGRTNEKLFF